This TCR beta chain appears in the sequencing data of a study of naive and memory T cell subsets. Two oligonucleotides, mixed equimolar, formed the beta constant-region primer covering TRBC1 and TRBC2. Nested alpha and beta constant-region primers with the SP2 primer drove four PCR rounds on ligated cDNA. MiXCR, run by TCRdb on the UMI-ligation and nested PCR reads, gives a single entry per CDR3 protein. The repertoire has around 110,000 distinct CDR3 sequences, about 36% of them found once; the top ten carry 0.9%. Trimming cost V 3 bases and J 0 bases, with 18 bases left between them. Germline values: CDR1 DFQATT, CDR2 SNEGSKA (reference sequence). The CDR3 runs to 17 residues. CMV status came from CD4+ T cell IFNgamma after overnight CMV lysate stimulation of fresh PBMCs.

The receptor was derived from a human donor in good health. The V call is TRBV20-1, the J call TRBJ2-1, with D perhaps matching TRBD2 (6 bases). Sequencing was performed on central memory CD4+ T cells from blood. The CDR3 protein is CSASELMRRGSYNEQFF. The DNA of the CDR3 is TGCAGTGCTAGCGAACTAATGCGGAGGGGCTCCTACAATGAGCAGTTCTTC.